This T cell receptor (beta chain) was recovered during a study of blood T cell repertoires in COVID-19. Study-level background: From T cells, B-cell-depleted T cells, or PBMCs came the material, which was cDNA or gDNA.

Original processing notes: Researchers report that nucleated cell counts were estimated from reference gene primer amplification. Produced via immunoSEQ multiplex PCR; TCRdb's table is partial and in-frame only. V and J calls and clone size are as listed in that table; D and trimming were resolved from the DNA. The sample consists of 55,000 to 70,000 clones, about 90% of them appearing once. Trimming removed 2 bases at V and 0 bases at J, with 11 bases between. Per germline, CDR1 SGHTA and CDR2 FQGNSA. The CDR3 spans 15 residues. The Seattle patients, enrolled during active infection, were followed longitudinally.

The clonotype was recovered from a woman aged 45-65 years with COVID-19, enrolled during active disease. The chain carries TRBV7-2 and TRBJ2-7; a weak D match, TRBD2 (6 bases). Sequenced input: peripheral blood. The CDR3: CASSLKMGLSYEQYF. CDR3 in DNA: TGTGCCAGCAGCTTAAAAATGGGACTCTCCTACGAGCAGTACTTC.